Presented here are 18 T cell receptor beta chains from one specimen sequenced in a study of T cell repertoires in cytomegalovirus infection. One entry per CDR3 protein results from TCRdb running MiXCR on the reads. The repertoire includes 400,000 to 600,000 distinct CDR3 sequences, about 44% of them detected once, and around 45% sits in the top ten. No antigen has been identified for these receptors. The sample was cultured PBMCs, taken from culture after CMV antigen stimulation. The receptors derive from a human donor in good health (CMV status not recorded). Some clones in this sample may be carry-over from other donors' samples.

This clonotype was observed a few times. The rearrangement uses TRBV20-1 and TRBJ2-1; 11 bases are a match to TRBD2. CDR3 length equals 16 residues. V lost 2 bases and J lost 1; bases outside the gene matches: 4. CDR1 is DFQATT and CDR2 is SNEGSKA in the germline V gene (reference sequence). This chain's CDR3 is CSARSRLAGSYNEQFF. The CDR3 DNA follows: TGCAGTGCTAGATCCAGACTAGCGGGATCCTACAATGAGCAGTTCTTC.

The V call is TRBV9, the J call TRBJ2-1, with a tentative D call TRBD2 (7 bases). CDR3 length equals 16 residues. With 3 bases removed from V and 6 bases from J, the gap between germline ends came to 19 bases. Germline CDR1 and CDR2: SGDLS and YYNGEE. The CDR3 is CASSAPGGGAVNEQFF. The CDR3 DNA sequence: TGTGCCAGCAGCGCCCCCGGTGGGGGGGCCGTCAATGAGCAGTTCTTC.

This clonotype was detected only a few times. The J gene is TRBJ1-3, the V gene TRBV12-3 or TRBV12-4, with D unclear. The CDR3 has 12 amino acids. V was trimmed by 6 bases and J by 7 bases, leaving 10 bases between them. The CDR3 sequence: CASRPTFNTIYF. The DNA for the CDR3 is TGTGCCAGCAGACCGACCTTTAACACCATATATTTT.

The table lists this clonotype with a few counts. The chain is built from TRBV7-6 and TRBJ2-1; D may be TRBD2 (7 bases). The V end lost 4 bases, the J end lost 8 bases, and 21 bases lay between the germline ends. CDR3 size: 16 residues. Germline assignment: CDR1 SGHVS and CDR2 FNYEAQ. CDR3 sequence reads: CASSWEYRGGGDEQFF. The CDR3 nucleotides read TGTGCCAGCAGCTGGGAGTATAGGGGGGGGGGCGATGAGCAGTTCTTC.

There are a few counts of this clonotype. The chain employs TRBV6-1 and TRBJ1-2; no firm D call. Trimming removed 2 bases from V and 5 bases from J, with 6 bases in between. CDR1 and CDR2 (germline): MNHNS, SASEGT. The CDR3 contains 12 residues. The CDR3: CASSERDYGYTF. CDR3 DNA sequence: TGTGCCAGCAGTGAAAGGGATTATGGCTACACCTTC.

This rearrangement joins TRBV10-2 to TRBJ2-1, with D uncertain. This CDR3 spans 13 amino acids. Trimming shortened V by 3 bases and J by 10 bases, and 13 bases separated the two germline ends. Germline V CDR1 and CDR2: WSHSY, SAAADI. In nucleotides, the CDR3 is TGCGCCAGCAGTGACCCCGGAAACACAGAGCAGTTCTTC. It is translated as CASSDPGNTEQFF.

The gene calls are TRBV7-2 and TRBJ2-5; D is ambiguous. This CDR3 spans 14 amino acids. V was cut by 4 bases and J by 0 bases, with 9 bases left in between. CDR1 SGHTA and CDR2 FQGNSA come from the germline V gene. The chain's CDR3 is CASSSHLYQETQYF. In DNA, the CDR3 is TGTGCCAGCAGCTCTCACTTGTACCAAGAGACCCAGTACTTC.

This clonotype was counted only a few times. The V gene is TRBV6-1, the J gene TRBJ2-5, with D perhaps given as TRBD1 or TRBD2 (6 bases each). CDR3 length: 11 residues. CDR1 and CDR2 from the germline V gene are MNHNS and SASEGT. V lost 11 bases to trimming and J lost 5 bases, with 12 bases between them. The CDR3 protein is CALRRGETQYF. CDR3 DNA sequence: TGTGCCCTTAGGAGGGGGGAGACCCAGTACTTC.

The chain recombines TRBV6-5 with TRBJ2-5, with D perhaps matching TRBD2 (6 bases). The germline V and J ends were trimmed by 2 bases and 5 bases, with 12 bases remaining between them. Germline assignment: CDR1 MNHEY and CDR2 SVGAGI. The CDR3 has 14 residues. DNA of the CDR3: TGTGCCAGCAGTTACAAGGAGGGCCGGGAGACCCAGTACTTC. It translates to CASSYKEGRETQYF.

This chain uses TRBV6-2 or TRBV6-3 with TRBJ2-7; unclear D gene. The CDR3 covers 13 residues. Looked up from germline, CDR1 is MNHEY and CDR2 is SVGEGT. V was clipped by 5 bases and J by 3 bases, with 11 bases between them. The CDR3 spells CASSKTPGYEQYF. The CDR3 DNA reads TGTGCCAGCAGTAAAACGCCAGGCTACGAGCAGTACTTC.

Only a few counts were recorded for this clonotype. This chain links TRBV7-2 with TRBJ2-3; 8 bases line up with TRBD2. The CDR3 length is 14 residues. With V trimmed by 10 bases and J by 0 bases, 6 bases remained unmatched. The germline CDR1 and CDR2 sequences are SGHTA and FQGNSA. The CDR3 spells CATQTSASTDTQYF. In DNA, the CDR3 is TGTGCCACCCAGACTAGCGCCAGCACAGATACGCAGTATTTT.

In nucleotides, the CDR3 is TGTGCCAGCAGCGTAGGTGCCGGGAGCTCCTACGAGCAGTACTTC. Amino acids: CASSVGAGSSYEQYF. The rearrangement links TRBV9 to TRBJ2-7; perhaps TRBD2 as D (6 bases). Germline assignment: CDR1 SGDLS and CDR2 YYNGEE. The V and J ends lost 0 bases and 0 bases respectively, with 10 bases between them. The CDR3 length is 15 residues.

This rearrangement joins TRBV7-9 to TRBJ2-1, with D perhaps matching TRBD2 (7 bases). The CDR3 covers 18 residues. V gave up 1 base and J gave up 0 bases, with 16 bases separating them. Looked up from germline, CDR1 is SEHNR and CDR2 is FQNEAQ (reference sequence). The CDR3 here is CASSLVEGGRSSYNEQFF. The CDR3 coding sequence is TGTGCCAGCAGCTTAGTAGAGGGGGGGAGAAGCTCCTACAATGAGCAGTTCTTC.

This clonotype was observed a handful of times. V and J are TRBV7-6 and TRBJ1-4; D may be TRBD1 (6 bases). CDR1 and CDR2 (germline): SGHVS, FNYEAQ. V lost 5 bases and J lost 6, with 16 bases in between. This CDR3 has 15 amino acids. The DNA of the CDR3 is TGTGCCAGCAGCCCTGACGGCCGGGGGCATGAAAAACTGTTTTTT. Amino acid sequence: CASSPDGRGHEKLFF.

This clonotype was seen a few times. The J gene is TRBJ1-3, the V gene TRBV6-1, with D maybe TRBD1 (6 bases). Germline CDR1 and CDR2: MNHNS and SASEGT. The CDR3 runs 16 residues. The V and J ends lost 5 bases and 2 bases respectively, with 16 bases between them. The CDR3 coding sequence is TGTGCCAGCAGTACCCCGAACAGGGCCGCTGGAAACACCATATATTTT. Protein product: CASSTPNRAAGNTIYF.

This clonotype was found a few times. The chain is built from TRBV12-3 or TRBV12-4 and TRBJ2-5; 7 bases are a match to TRBD1. This CDR3 has 16 residues. With V trimmed by 3 bases and J by 1 base, 8 bases remained unmatched. The CDR3 here is CASSFRQGPIQETQYF. Written as DNA, the CDR3 is TGTGCCAGCAGTTTTCGACAGGGACCCATCCAAGAGACCCAGTACTTC.

This clonotype was seen more than once but under ten times. The rearrangement links TRBV7-9 to TRBJ1-1; 10 bases agree with TRBD1. After removal of 5 bases from V and 3 bases from J, the junction contained 9 bases not matched to a gene. CDR1 is SEHNR and CDR2 is FQNEAQ in the germline V gene (reference sequence). The CDR3 runs 16 residues. The CDR3 spells CASSLGQGVAYTEAFF. CDR3 nucleotide sequence: TGTGCCAGCAGCCTCGGACAGGGGGTCGCTTACACTGAAGCTTTCTTT.

The chain combines TRBV5-4 with TRBJ2-2, with 10 bases matching TRBD1. The CDR3 sequence is 15 residues long. Germline trimming cut 4 bases from V and 4 bases from J; bases unmatched to any gene: 4. Germline V gene sequence: CDR1 SGHNT, CDR2 YYREEE (reference sequence). The CDR3 reads CASSAGTGVTGELFF. The CDR3 DNA is TGTGCCAGCAGCGCCGGGACAGGGGTCACCGGGGAGCTGTTTTTT.